Listed below are T cell receptor beta chains from one sample, sequenced in a study of OX40 agonist ivuxolimab in advanced cancers. The repertoire was sequenced with immunoSEQ multiplex PCR; TCRdb's copy has only in-frame clones and lacks some. The sample has about 36,000 clones, less than 85% seen once. The sample was CD4+ or CD8+ T cells sorted from blood, taken in a trial of the OX40 agonist ivuxolimab. Receptor source: an adult with an advanced solid tumor such as melanoma, head and neck, liver or kidney cancer. The CDR3 runs from the conserved cysteine through the conserved F or W. Each record gives: clone size, J gene, V gene, D gene, CDR3 protein, CDR3 DNA. A D gene is named only where the DNA matches it firmly. The size of a clone is reported for some rows only, either as once, few or many, or as a class for expanded clones.

clone_size: -
j_call: TRBJ2-1
v_call: TRBV6-5
d_call: -
cdr3_aa: CASSYPGGAAYNEQFF
cdr3_nt: TGTGCCAGCAGTTACCCCGGTGGGGCAGCCTACAATGAGCAGTTCTTC

clone_size: -
j_call: TRBJ2-5
v_call: TRBV19
d_call: TRBD1
cdr3_aa: CASSIDRDREQETQYF
cdr3_nt: TGTGCCAGTAGTATAGACCGGGACAGGGAACAAGAGACCCAGTACTTC

clone_size: few
j_call: TRBJ2-1
v_call: TRBV10-1
d_call: TRBD2
cdr3_aa: CASSESPDAGGPYNEQFF
cdr3_nt: TGCGCCAGCAGTGAGTCTCCAGACGCGGGAGGGCCCTACAATGAGCAGTTCTTC

clone_size: -
j_call: TRBJ2-7
v_call: TRBV6-5
d_call: -
cdr3_aa: CASRQGLTYEQYF
cdr3_nt: TGTGCCAGCAGGCAGGGCCTCACCTACGAGCAGTACTTC

clone_size: -
j_call: TRBJ2-3
v_call: TRBV28
d_call: TRBD2
cdr3_aa: CASSSKREYPTDTQYF
cdr3_nt: TGTGCCAGCAGTTCAAAGCGGGAGTACCCCACAGATACGCAGTATTTT

clone_size: few
j_call: TRBJ2-6
v_call: TRBV30
d_call: TRBD1
cdr3_aa: CAHQGAAGANVLTF
cdr3_nt: TGTGCCCATCAGGGGGCGGCTGGGGCCAACGTCCTGACTTTC

clone_size: -
j_call: TRBJ2-2
v_call: TRBV28
d_call: -
cdr3_aa: CASNSAGELFF
cdr3_nt: TGTGCCAGCAACAGCGCCGGGGAGCTGTTTTTT

clone_size: -
j_call: TRBJ1-1
v_call: TRBV28
d_call: -
cdr3_aa: CASSQPSGQSGAFF
cdr3_nt: TGTGCCAGCAGTCAACCTTCCGGACAGTCGGGAGCTTTCTTT

clone_size: -
j_call: TRBJ2-7
v_call: TRBV5-1
d_call: TRBD2
cdr3_aa: CASSLSGGEQYF
cdr3_nt: TGCGCCAGCAGCTTGAGCGGGGGCGAGCAGTACTTC

clone_size: -
j_call: TRBJ2-6
v_call: TRBV27
d_call: -
cdr3_aa: CASSFSRLGAGANVLTF
cdr3_nt: TGTGCCAGCAGTTTCTCGCGGTTAGGTGCCGGGGCCAACGTCCTGACTTTC

clone_size: -
j_call: TRBJ2-7
v_call: TRBV6-6
d_call: -
cdr3_aa: CASSYRGGGSYEQYF
cdr3_nt: TGTGCCAGCAGTTACAGGGGTGGGGGCTCCTACGAGCAGTACTTC

clone_size: -
j_call: TRBJ2-7
v_call: TRBV11-2
d_call: -
cdr3_aa: CASSLAPWEVAYEQYF
cdr3_nt: TGTGCCAGCAGCTTAGCCCCTTGGGAGGTTGCGTACGAGCAGTACTTC

clone_size: -
j_call: TRBJ1-2
v_call: TRBV27
d_call: TRBD1
cdr3_aa: CASSPRQGSGYTF
cdr3_nt: TGTGCCAGCAGTCCCAGACAGGGATCTGGCTACACCTTC

clone_size: -
j_call: TRBJ2-1
v_call: TRBV7-9
d_call: TRBD1
cdr3_aa: CASSTWDSYNEQFF
cdr3_nt: TGTGCCAGCAGCACTTGGGACAGCTACAATGAGCAGTTCTTC

clone_size: -
j_call: TRBJ2-3
v_call: TRBV7-6
d_call: -
cdr3_aa: CASSPPNQDTQYF
cdr3_nt: TGTGCCAGCAGCCCCCCCAATCAAGATACGCAGTATTTT

clone_size: -
j_call: TRBJ2-7
v_call: TRBV9
d_call: -
cdr3_aa: CASSATPVHEQYF
cdr3_nt: TGTGCCAGCAGCGCGACACCCGTACACGAGCAGTACTTC

clone_size: -
j_call: TRBJ2-7
v_call: TRBV12-5
d_call: -
cdr3_aa: CASGLGDNSYEQYF
cdr3_nt: TGTGCTAGTGGTTTGGGGGACAACTCCTACGAGCAGTACTTC

clone_size: -
j_call: TRBJ2-5
v_call: TRBV7-6
d_call: -
cdr3_aa: CASSLSGNSMETQYF
cdr3_nt: TGTGCCAGCAGCTTATCGGGGAACAGTATGGAGACCCAGTACTTC

clone_size: -
j_call: TRBJ1-5
v_call: TRBV7-2
d_call: -
cdr3_aa: CASSIIPAGTTNQPQHF
cdr3_nt: TGTGCCAGCAGCATTATCCCAGCAGGAACAACAAATCAGCCCCAGCATTTT

clone_size: -
j_call: TRBJ1-2
v_call: TRBV6-1
d_call: TRBD1
cdr3_aa: CASSPRQGDHGYTF
cdr3_nt: TGTGCCAGCAGTCCTCGACAGGGGGACCATGGCTACACCTTC

clone_size: -
j_call: TRBJ1-4
v_call: TRBV6-5
d_call: -
cdr3_aa: CASSYVRDTNEKLFF
cdr3_nt: TGTGCCAGCAGTTACGTCAGGGATACGAATGAAAAACTGTTTTTT

clone_size: -
j_call: TRBJ2-7
v_call: TRBV2
d_call: TRBD1
cdr3_aa: CASSAGQGSEQYF
cdr3_nt: TGTGCCAGCAGCGCTGGACAGGGATCCGAGCAGTACTTC

clone_size: -
j_call: TRBJ1-1
v_call: TRBV5-4
d_call: -
cdr3_aa: CATFPSIRAEAFF
cdr3_nt: TGTGCCACATTTCCCTCGATCCGAGCTGAAGCTTTCTTT

clone_size: -
j_call: TRBJ2-1
v_call: TRBV7-6
d_call: TRBD2
cdr3_aa: CASSLTSGGVVEQFF
cdr3_nt: TGTGCCAGCAGCTTGACTAGCGGGGGGGTAGTCGAGCAGTTCTTC

clone_size: -
j_call: TRBJ2-7
v_call: TRBV6-5
d_call: -
cdr3_aa: CASSDSSYEQYF
cdr3_nt: TGTGCCAGTTCGGACAGCTCCTACGAGCAGTACTTC

clone_size: -
j_call: TRBJ1-5
v_call: TRBV7-8
d_call: -
cdr3_aa: CASSLGGPQPQHF
cdr3_nt: TGTGCCAGCAGCTTAGGGGGTCCCCAGCCCCAGCATTTT

clone_size: -
j_call: TRBJ2-5
v_call: TRBV6-5
d_call: -
cdr3_aa: CASSPLRETQYF
cdr3_nt: TGTGCCAGCAGTCCCCTTCGTGAGACCCAGTACTTC

clone_size: -
j_call: TRBJ1-1
v_call: TRBV14
d_call: TRBD1
cdr3_aa: CASSQEGWDRGSTEAFF
cdr3_nt: TGTGCCAGCAGCCAAGAGGGGTGGGACAGGGGATCCACTGAAGCTTTCTTT

clone_size: -
j_call: TRBJ1-4
v_call: TRBV6-5
d_call: -
cdr3_aa: CASRGSPGEKLFF
cdr3_nt: TGTGCCAGCAGAGGATCTCCGGGTGAAAAACTGTTTTTT

clone_size: once
j_call: TRBJ2-1
v_call: TRBV5-6
d_call: -
cdr3_aa: CASSLVGDEQFF
cdr3_nt: TGTGCCAGCAGCTTGGTAGGGGATGAGCAGTTCTTC

clone_size: -
j_call: TRBJ2-1
v_call: TRBV11-3
d_call: TRBD2
cdr3_aa: CASSRRGGSYNEQFF
cdr3_nt: TGTGCCAGCAGCCGGCGCGGGGGTTCCTACAATGAGCAGTTCTTC

clone_size: -
j_call: TRBJ2-1
v_call: TRBV13
d_call: -
cdr3_aa: CASSLGPVEQFF
cdr3_nt: TGTGCCAGCAGCTTGGGGCCGGTTGAGCAGTTCTTC

clone_size: once
j_call: TRBJ2-3
v_call: TRBV5-6
d_call: -
cdr3_aa: CASSLSVDTQYF
cdr3_nt: TGTGCCAGCAGCTTGTCGGTGGATACGCAGTATTTT

clone_size: -
j_call: TRBJ2-2
v_call: TRBV4-3
d_call: TRBD2
cdr3_aa: CASSQGVSGGATGELFF
cdr3_nt: TGCGCCAGCAGCCAAGGGGTTAGCGGGGGGGCAACCGGGGAGCTGTTTTTT

clone_size: -
j_call: TRBJ1-2
v_call: TRBV5-6
d_call: -
cdr3_aa: CASSSRGYGYTF
cdr3_nt: TGTGCCAGCAGCTCCCGGGGTTATGGCTACACCTTC

clone_size: -
j_call: TRBJ2-5
v_call: TRBV27
d_call: TRBD2
cdr3_aa: CASSSGLAWETQYF
cdr3_nt: TGTGCCAGCAGTTCGGGACTAGCGTGGGAGACCCAGTACTTC

clone_size: -
j_call: TRBJ2-3
v_call: TRBV5-8
d_call: TRBD1
cdr3_aa: CASSLGRGHGDTQYF
cdr3_nt: TGTGCCAGCAGTCTGGGCAGGGGGCATGGCGATACGCAGTATTTT

clone_size: few
j_call: TRBJ2-3
v_call: TRBV6-5
d_call: TRBD2
cdr3_aa: CASSSLAGGFGDTQYF
cdr3_nt: TGTGCCAGCAGTTCGCTAGCGGGAGGGTTTGGAGATACGCAGTATTTT

clone_size: -
j_call: TRBJ1-2
v_call: TRBV28
d_call: -
cdr3_aa: CASSFRGRAPSNYGYTF
cdr3_nt: TGTGCCAGCAGTTTTAGGGGGAGGGCTCCTAGTAACTATGGCTACACCTTC

clone_size: -
j_call: TRBJ2-1
v_call: TRBV7-9
d_call: -
cdr3_aa: CASSLVGLGQVDEQFF
cdr3_nt: TGTGCCAGCAGCTTAGTCGGGTTGGGGCAGGTCGATGAGCAGTTCTTC

clone_size: -
j_call: TRBJ2-1
v_call: TRBV19
d_call: TRBD1
cdr3_aa: CASSSLGQGSNEQFF
cdr3_nt: TGTGCCAGTAGTAGTCTAGGACAGGGGTCCAATGAGCAGTTCTTC

clone_size: -
j_call: TRBJ2-7
v_call: TRBV9
d_call: -
cdr3_aa: CASSAAGTYEQYF
cdr3_nt: TGTGCCAGCAGTGCGGCGGGAACCTACGAGCAGTACTTC

clone_size: -
j_call: TRBJ2-6
v_call: TRBV6-4
d_call: -
cdr3_aa: CAIHERGRSSGANVLTF
cdr3_nt: TGTGCCATCCATGAGCGAGGGCGAAGCTCTGGGGCCAACGTCCTGACTTTC

clone_size: -
j_call: TRBJ2-4
v_call: TRBV7-2
d_call: TRBD2
cdr3_aa: CVSSSGLAGASGQNIQYF
cdr3_nt: TGTGTCAGCAGCTCGGGACTAGCGGGGGCCTCGGGGCAAAACATTCAGTACTTC

clone_size: -
j_call: TRBJ1-2
v_call: TRBV7-9
d_call: -
cdr3_aa: CASSLAQKTDSYTF
cdr3_nt: TGTGCCAGCAGCTTAGCGCAAAAGACCGATAGCTACACCTTC

clone_size: once
j_call: TRBJ2-1
v_call: TRBV7-9
d_call: -
cdr3_aa: CASSLAGGPMDEQFF
cdr3_nt: TGTGCCAGCAGCTTAGCGGGGGGGCCAATGGATGAGCAGTTCTTC

clone_size: -
j_call: TRBJ1-2
v_call: TRBV4-3
d_call: -
cdr3_aa: CASSPILGTDGYTF
cdr3_nt: TGCGCCAGCAGCCCGATCCTAGGGACCGATGGCTACACCTTC

clone_size: -
j_call: TRBJ1-1
v_call: TRBV5-1
d_call: TRBD1
cdr3_aa: CASSSGQGALVAFF
cdr3_nt: TGCGCCAGCAGCTCCGGACAGGGGGCGTTGGTAGCTTTCTTT

clone_size: -
j_call: TRBJ2-7
v_call: TRBV11-2
d_call: TRBD1
cdr3_aa: CASSLGLGGSSYEQYF
cdr3_nt: TGTGCCAGCAGCTTAGGCTTAGGGGGCAGCTCCTACGAGCAGTACTTC

clone_size: -
j_call: TRBJ1-5
v_call: TRBV7-8
d_call: -
cdr3_aa: CASSLTQGRHQPQHF
cdr3_nt: TGTGCCAGCAGCTTAACACAGGGCCGACATCAGCCCCAGCATTTT

clone_size: -
j_call: TRBJ1-5
v_call: TRBV4-1
d_call: -
cdr3_aa: CASSQTANQPQHF
cdr3_nt: TGCGCCAGCAGCCAGACAGCTAATCAGCCCCAGCATTTT

clone_size: -
j_call: TRBJ1-4
v_call: TRBV11-2
d_call: -
cdr3_aa: CASSLDLGEEEKLFF
cdr3_nt: TGTGCCAGCAGCTTAGATCTCGGCGAGGAGGAAAAACTGTTTTTT

clone_size: once
j_call: TRBJ1-2
v_call: TRBV28
d_call: TRBD1
cdr3_aa: CASRADPGQGTNYGYTF
cdr3_nt: TGTGCCAGCAGGGCCGATCCGGGACAGGGAACTAACTATGGCTACACCTTC

clone_size: once
j_call: TRBJ2-2
v_call: TRBV2
d_call: -
cdr3_aa: CASSLTGELFF
cdr3_nt: TGTGCCAGCAGTCTGACCGGGGAGCTGTTTTTT

clone_size: -
j_call: TRBJ2-2
v_call: TRBV4-3
d_call: -
cdr3_aa: CASSYRTGELFF
cdr3_nt: TGCGCCAGCAGCTACCGGACCGGGGAGCTGTTTTTT

clone_size: -
j_call: TRBJ2-1
v_call: TRBV18
d_call: TRBD1
cdr3_aa: CASSPLTTGGGWDEQFF
cdr3_nt: TGTGCCAGCTCACCCCTTACGACAGGGGGCGGGTGGGATGAGCAGTTCTTC